The 15 T cell receptor beta chains presented below share a single source sample, sequenced in a study of T-cell reconstitution after alpha-beta-depleted transplantation in children. Using unique molecular identifiers, the investigators prepared the TCRbeta library. TCRdb reprocessed the PCR reads via MiXCR and lists one record per CDR3 protein. Of about 120,000 distinct CDR3 sequences listed, approximately 10% are singletons. The sample in question was PBMCs from the stem cell graft donor, obtained from the stem cell graft. These receptors were obtained from a human donor who donated a stem cell graft to a child with acute lymphoblastic leukemia.

This clonotype occurred many times. The chain employs TRBV7-2 and TRBJ2-6; 8 bases agree with TRBD2. CDR3 length: 17 amino acids. The germline V gene has CDR1 SGHTA and CDR2 FQGNSA. Germline trimming cut 3 bases from V and 0 bases from J; bases unmatched to any gene: 4. The chain's CDR3 is CASSFRGGGSGANVLTF. CDR3 DNA: TGTGCCAGCAGCTTCCGGGGGGGCGGCTCTGGGGCCAACGTCCTGACTTTC.

At least ten counts were recorded for this clonotype. The genes are TRBV12-3 or TRBV12-4 and TRBJ2-6; D unresolved. The CDR3 totals 13 residues. V was trimmed by 9 bases and J by 0 bases, leaving 6 bases between them. The chain's CDR3 is CASTLSGANVLTF. The CDR3 coding sequence is TGTGCCAGTACCCTCTCTGGGGCCAACGTCCTGACTTTC.

This clonotype was seen ten or more times. The chain combines TRBV7-9 with TRBJ1-2, with D uncertain. CDR3 length equals 14 residues. The germline V gene has CDR1 SEHNR and CDR2 FQNEAQ (reference sequence). V dropped 5 bases and J dropped 0 bases, with 10 bases sitting between them. CDR3 protein: CASSPKAANYGYTF. The CDR3 nucleotides read TGTGCCAGCAGCCCAAAGGCAGCTAACTATGGCTACACCTTC.

At least ten counts were recorded for this clonotype. This CDR3 reads CASSFPEDTQYF. In DNA, the CDR3 is TGTGCCAGCAGTTTCCCTGAGGATACGCAGTATTTT. This chain joins TRBV27 and TRBJ2-3; unclear D gene. CDR3 size: 12 residues. Trimming stripped 3 bases from V and 6 bases from J, with 7 bases between. Germline V gene sequence: CDR1 MNHEY, CDR2 SMNVEV (reference sequence).

This clonotype was seen at least ten times. This chain joins TRBV12-3 or TRBV12-4 and TRBJ2-5; 8 bases map to TRBD1. This CDR3 spans 14 amino acids. With 3 bases clipped from V and 5 bases from J, the junction kept 5 bases outside the gene matches. The CDR3 is CASSFARGLETQYF. The CDR3, as DNA: TGTGCCAGCAGTTTTGCCAGGGGGCTTGAGACCCAGTACTTC.

This clonotype came up many times. V and J are TRBV25-1 and TRBJ1-2; D is ambiguous. Germline CDR1 and CDR2: MGHDK and SYGVNS. The V end was cut by 2 bases, the J end by 7 bases, with 20 bases between. The CDR3 loop spans 16 amino acids. Here the CDR3 DNA reads TGTGCCAGCAGTGAAACCTACATCTCTAGGTGGGGTGGCTACACCTTC. Translated: CASSETYISRWGGYTF.

This clonotype was seen many times. The chain recombines TRBV6-2 or TRBV6-3 with TRBJ2-2; no reliable D call. The V and J ends lost 10 bases and 4 bases respectively, with 10 bases between them. Germline CDR1 reads MNHEY; CDR2 reads SVGEGT. The CDR3 is 12 amino acids. This CDR3 is CAILLSTGELFF. The CDR3 region has the DNA TGTGCCATTCTCTTATCCACCGGGGAGCTGTTTTTT.

This clonotype was counted at least ten times. V and J are TRBV20-1 and TRBJ2-2; tentative D call: TRBD2 (6 bases). V was trimmed by 2 bases and J by 3 bases, leaving 16 bases between them. This CDR3 spans 16 amino acids. The germline V gene encodes CDR1 DFQATT and CDR2 SNEGSKA (reference sequence). CDR3 protein: CSARRSGGRDTGELFF. CDR3 in DNA: TGCAGTGCTAGACGTAGCGGCGGCCGGGACACCGGGGAGCTGTTTTTT.

This clonotype was seen at least ten times. This chain joins TRBV5-1 and TRBJ2-7, with D tentatively TRBD2 (6 bases). V gave up 3 bases and J gave up 2 bases, with 9 bases separating them. This CDR3 comprises 13 residues. Germline CDR1 SGHRS, CDR2 YFSETQ. CDR3 amino acids: CASSSEGPYEQYF. CDR3 DNA: TGCGCCAGCAGCTCGGAGGGGCCCTACGAGCAGTACTTC.

The sample holds many counts of this clonotype. The chain combines TRBV29-1 with TRBJ2-7, with D possibly being TRBD2 (6 bases). Deletions cut 6 bases from V and 0 bases from J, with 9 bases between. The CDR3 length is 12 residues. Germline values: CDR1 SQVTM, CDR2 ANQGSEA. The CDR3 DNA is TGCAGCGTCCGGACTACCTCCTACGAGCAGTACTTC. This translates into CSVRTTSYEQYF.

This clonotype was seen more than once but under ten times. This chain links TRBV6-2 or TRBV6-3 with TRBJ1-2; D call uncertain. This CDR3 is built from 15 residues. CDR1 and CDR2 (germline): MNHEY, SVGEGT. V was shortened by 2 bases and J by 2 bases, with 12 bases between the two germline ends. The CDR3 region has the DNA TGTGCCAGCAGTTACAGGGATTCAGGCAACTATGGCTACACCTTC. It codes for CASSYRDSGNYGYTF.

Of note for this clonotype: A clone one base away is much larger, so this may be a read error. The gene calls are TRBV4-3 and TRBJ2-3; perhaps TRBD2 as D (6 bases). V was pared by 4 bases and J by 2 bases, with 25 bases between. The CDR3 spans 19 residues. The germline V gene has CDR1 LGHNA and CDR2 YSLEER. In DNA, the CDR3 is TGCGCCAGCAGCCGAGATGGAGGGGTGGGCAGGACTTTCACAGATACGCAGTATTTT. It yields the protein CASSRDGGVGRTFTDTQYF.

This clonotype was counted many times. V usage is TRBV5-1 and J usage is TRBJ1-1; D is undetermined. Trimming shortened V by 0 bases and J by 6 bases, and 9 bases separated the two germline ends. In germline, CDR1 is SGHRS, CDR2 YFSETQ. The CDR3 is made up of 13 amino acids. CDR3 DNA sequence: TGCGCCAGCAGCTTGGCCCAGAAATCTGAAGCTTTCTTT. Its protein is CASSLAQKSEAFF.

This sequence joins TRBV18 and TRBJ1-1, with D tentatively TRBD1 (6 bases). There are 17 residues in the CDR3. Trimming cost V 4 bases and J 1 base, with 19 bases left between them. Germline CDR1 is KGHSH and CDR2 is LQKENI. The CDR3 DNA reads TGTGCCAGCTCACAACGGCCTTTCGGGGGCCCGAACACTGAAGCTTTCTTT. It yields the protein CASSQRPFGGPNTEAFF.

This clonotype was counted ten times or more. The rearrangement uses TRBV6-6 and TRBJ1-2; 8 bases map to TRBD1. Germline assignment: CDR1 MNHNY and CDR2 SVGAGI (reference sequence). J gave up 5 bases and V 6 bases, and 5 bases lay outside the gene matches. The CDR3 spans 13 residues. Here the CDR3 reads CASSTGTGYGYTF. In DNA form, the CDR3 reads TGTGCCAGCAGCACCGGGACAGGATATGGCTACACCTTC.